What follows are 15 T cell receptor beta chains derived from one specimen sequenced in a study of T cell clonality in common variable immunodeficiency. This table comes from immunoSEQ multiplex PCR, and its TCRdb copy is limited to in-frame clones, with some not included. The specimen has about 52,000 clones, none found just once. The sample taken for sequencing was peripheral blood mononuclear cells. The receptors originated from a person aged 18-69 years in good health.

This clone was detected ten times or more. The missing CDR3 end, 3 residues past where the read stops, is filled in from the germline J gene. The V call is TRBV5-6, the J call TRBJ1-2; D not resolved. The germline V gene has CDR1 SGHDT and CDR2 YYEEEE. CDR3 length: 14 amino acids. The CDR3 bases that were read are TGTGCCAGCAGCGGGCGAGGAGGGCGTGAGGGC. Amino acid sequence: CASSGRGGREG. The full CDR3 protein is CASSGRGGREGYTF.

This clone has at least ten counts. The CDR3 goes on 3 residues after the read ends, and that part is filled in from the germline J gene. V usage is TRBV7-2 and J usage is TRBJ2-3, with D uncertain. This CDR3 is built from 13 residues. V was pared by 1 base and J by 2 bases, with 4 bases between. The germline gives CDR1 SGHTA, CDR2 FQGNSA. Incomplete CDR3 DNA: TGTGCCAGCAGCTTAGTAAACACAGATACG. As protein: CASSLVNTDT. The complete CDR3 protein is CASSLVNTDTQYF.

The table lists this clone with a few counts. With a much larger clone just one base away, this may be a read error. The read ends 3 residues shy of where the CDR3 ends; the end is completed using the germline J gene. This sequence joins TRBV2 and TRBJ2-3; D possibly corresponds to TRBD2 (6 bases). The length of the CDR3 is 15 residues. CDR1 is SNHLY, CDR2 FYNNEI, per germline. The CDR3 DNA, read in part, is TGTGCCAGCAGTGATAGAGGGTGGACTAATCAGCCG. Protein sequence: CASSDRGWTNQP. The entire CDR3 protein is CASSDRGWTNQPQYF.

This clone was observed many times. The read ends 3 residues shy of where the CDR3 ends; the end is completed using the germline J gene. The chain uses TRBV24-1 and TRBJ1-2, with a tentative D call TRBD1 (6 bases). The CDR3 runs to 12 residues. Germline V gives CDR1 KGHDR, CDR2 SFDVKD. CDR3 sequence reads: CATSDSGDGYTF. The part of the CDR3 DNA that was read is TGTGCCACCAGTGATTCAGGGGACGGC.

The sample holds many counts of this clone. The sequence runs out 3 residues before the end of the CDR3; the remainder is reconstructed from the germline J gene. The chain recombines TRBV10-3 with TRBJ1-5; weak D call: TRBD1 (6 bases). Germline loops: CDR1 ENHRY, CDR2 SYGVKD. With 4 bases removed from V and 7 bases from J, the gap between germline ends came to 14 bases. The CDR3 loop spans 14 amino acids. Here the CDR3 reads CAISGGGARQPQHF. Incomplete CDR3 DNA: TGTGCCATCAGTGGAGGGGGGGCGAGGCAGCCC.

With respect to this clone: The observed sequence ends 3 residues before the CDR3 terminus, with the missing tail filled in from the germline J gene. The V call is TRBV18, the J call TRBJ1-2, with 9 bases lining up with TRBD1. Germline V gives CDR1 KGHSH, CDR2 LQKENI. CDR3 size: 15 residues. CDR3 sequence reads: CASSRGQGLTDTYTF. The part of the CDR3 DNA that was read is TGTGCCAGCTCACGGGGACAGGGACTCACAGATACC. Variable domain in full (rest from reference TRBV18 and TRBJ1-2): NAGVMQNPRHLVRRRGQEARLRCSPMKGHSHVYWYRQLPEEGLKFMVYLQKENIIDESGMPKERFSAEFPKEGPSILRIQQVVRGDSAAYFCASSRGQGLTDTYTFGSGTRLTVV.

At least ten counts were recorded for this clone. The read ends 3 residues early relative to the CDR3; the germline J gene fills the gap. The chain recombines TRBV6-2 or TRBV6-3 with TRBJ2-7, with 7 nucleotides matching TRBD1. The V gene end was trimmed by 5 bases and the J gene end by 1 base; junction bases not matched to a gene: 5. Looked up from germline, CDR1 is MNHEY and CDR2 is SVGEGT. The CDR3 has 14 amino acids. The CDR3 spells CASSPRQGSYEQYF. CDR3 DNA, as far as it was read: TGTGCCAGCAGTCCACGACAGGGTTCCTACGAG.

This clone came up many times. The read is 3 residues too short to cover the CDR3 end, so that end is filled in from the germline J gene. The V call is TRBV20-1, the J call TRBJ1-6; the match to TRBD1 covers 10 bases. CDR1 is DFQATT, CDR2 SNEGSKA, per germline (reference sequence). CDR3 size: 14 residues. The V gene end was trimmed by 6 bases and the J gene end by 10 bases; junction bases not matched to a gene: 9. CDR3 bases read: TGCAGTGCGCTACCGGGACAGGGGAACTCACCC. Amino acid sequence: CSALPGQGNSP. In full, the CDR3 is CSALPGQGNSPLHF.

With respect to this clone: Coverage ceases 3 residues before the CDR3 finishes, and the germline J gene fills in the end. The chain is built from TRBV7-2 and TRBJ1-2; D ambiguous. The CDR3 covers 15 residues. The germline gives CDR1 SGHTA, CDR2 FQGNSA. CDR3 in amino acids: CASSRPTSPTHDYTF. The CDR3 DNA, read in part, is TGTGCCAGCAGCCGCCCGACTAGCCCCACACATGAC. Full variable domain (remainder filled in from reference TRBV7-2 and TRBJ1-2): GAGVSQSPSNKVTEKGKDVELRCDPISGHTALYWYRQSLGQGLEFLIYFQGNSAPDKSGLPSDRFSAERTGGSVSTLTIQRTQQEDSAVYLCASSRPTSPTHDYTFGSGTRLTVV.

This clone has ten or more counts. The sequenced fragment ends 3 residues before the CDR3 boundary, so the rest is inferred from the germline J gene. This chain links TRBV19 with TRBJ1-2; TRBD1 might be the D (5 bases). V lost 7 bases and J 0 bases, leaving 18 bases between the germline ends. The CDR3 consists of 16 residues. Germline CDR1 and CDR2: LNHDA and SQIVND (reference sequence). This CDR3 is CASMDQRGGANYGYTF. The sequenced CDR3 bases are TGTGCCAGTATGGATCAAAGGGGCGGAGCTAACTATGGC.

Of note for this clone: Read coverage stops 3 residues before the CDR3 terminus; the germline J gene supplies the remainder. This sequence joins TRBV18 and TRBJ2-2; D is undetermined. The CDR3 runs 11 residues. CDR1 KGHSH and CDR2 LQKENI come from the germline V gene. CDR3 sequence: CASSPGEKLFF. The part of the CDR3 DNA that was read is TGTGCCAGCTCACCCGGTGAAAAG.

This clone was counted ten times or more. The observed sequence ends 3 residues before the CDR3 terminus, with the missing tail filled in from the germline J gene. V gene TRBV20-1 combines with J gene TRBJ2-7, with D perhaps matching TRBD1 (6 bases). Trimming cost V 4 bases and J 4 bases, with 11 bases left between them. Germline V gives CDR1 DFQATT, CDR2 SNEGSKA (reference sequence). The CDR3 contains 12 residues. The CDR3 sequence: CSAIPDRYEQYF. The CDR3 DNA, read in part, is TGCAGTGCTATTCCGGACAGATACGAG.

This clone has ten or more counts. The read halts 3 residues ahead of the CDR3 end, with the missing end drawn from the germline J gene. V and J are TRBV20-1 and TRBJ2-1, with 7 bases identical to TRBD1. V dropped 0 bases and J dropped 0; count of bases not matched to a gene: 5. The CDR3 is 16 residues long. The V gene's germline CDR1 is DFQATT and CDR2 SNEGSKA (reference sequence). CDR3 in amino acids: CSARDPTGLSYNEQFF. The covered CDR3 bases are TGCAGTGCTAGAGATCCGACAGGGCTCTCCTACAATGAG.

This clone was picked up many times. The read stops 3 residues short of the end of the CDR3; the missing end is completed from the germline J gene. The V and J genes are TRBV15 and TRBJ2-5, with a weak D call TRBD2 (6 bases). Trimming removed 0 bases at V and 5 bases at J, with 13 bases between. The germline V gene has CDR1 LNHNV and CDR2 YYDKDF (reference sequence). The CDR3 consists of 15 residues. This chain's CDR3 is CATSRDRTGEETQYF. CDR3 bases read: TGTGCCACCAGCAGAGATCGGACGGGGGAGGAGACC.

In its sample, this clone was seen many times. CDR3 DNA, as far as it was read: TGCAGTGCAACGGACAGGGATCAGCCC. Translating gives CSATDRDQP. The full CDR3 is CSATDRDQPQHF. The gene calls are TRBV20-1 and TRBJ1-5; 8 bases align to TRBD1. The CDR3 is cut off 3 residues early in the read; its end comes from the germline J gene. CDR1 is DFQATT, CDR2 SNEGSKA, per germline (reference sequence). This CDR3 comprises 12 residues. V gave up 6 bases and J gave up 5 bases; unmatched junction bases: 3.